This is a list of T cell receptor beta chains from one sample in a study of vaccination and CD4 T cells after COVID-19. These receptors' targets are unknown. Using its own MiXCR run on the PCR reads, TCRdb lists one record per CDR3 protein. This table has some 11,000 distinct CDR3 sequences, around 32% appearing once. The source was CD4+ T cells from blood, cultured in vitro, collected before SARS-CoV-2 vaccination. Source of these receptors: a human donor who received a COVID-19 vaccine. The conserved cysteine and the conserved F or W are not part of the CDR3 here. Each record gives: V gene, J gene, CDR3 protein.

v_gene: TRBV2
j_gene: TRBJ1-2
CDR3aa: ASSEAGGYGYT

v_gene: TRBV19
j_gene: TRBJ2-3
CDR3aa: ASSSGGAGFSGTDTQY

v_gene: TRBV21-1
j_gene: TRBJ1-3
CDR3aa: ASSKVGSRPPGNTIY

v_gene: TRBV6-1
j_gene: TRBJ2-5
CDR3aa: ASSGAATQY

v_gene: TRBV6-5
j_gene: TRBJ2-7
CDR3aa: ASSYSLGKGGESYEQY

v_gene: TRBV7-2
j_gene: TRBJ2-1
CDR3aa: ASSTYREQF

v_gene: TRBV5-1
j_gene: TRBJ1-1
CDR3aa: ASSSGQGNTEAF

v_gene: TRBV20-1
j_gene: TRBJ1-4
CDR3aa: SARRDGNEKLF

v_gene: TRBV29-1
j_gene: TRBJ1-2
CDR3aa: SVPETGGLYGYT

v_gene: TRBV20-1
j_gene: TRBJ1-5
CDR3aa: SAPFSGGLGQPQH

v_gene: TRBV12-3/TRBV12-4
j_gene: TRBJ1-5
CDR3aa: ASRGTGTAGPQH

v_gene: TRBV19
j_gene: TRBJ2-5
CDR3aa: ASSRLAGGQETQY

v_gene: TRBV20-1
j_gene: TRBJ2-3
CDR3aa: SARAGGNTQY

v_gene: TRBV5-1
j_gene: TRBJ2-2
CDR3aa: ASSFSRGGELF

v_gene: TRBV12-5
j_gene: TRBJ1-2
CDR3aa: ASGGTANYGYT

v_gene: TRBV2
j_gene: TRBJ1-1
CDR3aa: ASSDSPEGGEAF

v_gene: TRBV11-3
j_gene: TRBJ1-5
CDR3aa: ASSARGQPQH

v_gene: TRBV19
j_gene: TRBJ2-7
CDR3aa: ASSPWGDRGQYEQY

v_gene: TRBV6-5
j_gene: TRBJ1-2
CDR3aa: ASSSHPRQTNGYT

v_gene: TRBV11-3
j_gene: TRBJ2-1
CDR3aa: ASSRGGYNEQF

v_gene: TRBV2
j_gene: TRBJ1-2
CDR3aa: ASSRQGYGYT

v_gene: TRBV20-1
j_gene: TRBJ1-2
CDR3aa: SASGDFSGYT

v_gene: TRBV20-1
j_gene: TRBJ1-4
CDR3aa: SARDAPLGSGEKLF

v_gene: TRBV6-2/TRBV6-3
j_gene: TRBJ1-5
CDR3aa: ASSYAGGGQPQH

v_gene: TRBV5-4
j_gene: TRBJ2-2
CDR3aa: ASRRKAGPNTGELF

v_gene: TRBV30
j_gene: TRBJ1-2
CDR3aa: AWSVTRHLDRGYT

v_gene: TRBV5-1
j_gene: TRBJ2-3
CDR3aa: ASSDSARGTDTQY

v_gene: TRBV5-4
j_gene: TRBJ2-5
CDR3aa: ASSLAGVGETQY

v_gene: TRBV7-9
j_gene: TRBJ2-3
CDR3aa: ASSLAAGDTQY

v_gene: TRBV7-2
j_gene: TRBJ2-7
CDR3aa: ASSLGLAGGPYEQY

v_gene: TRBV25-1
j_gene: TRBJ1-6
CDR3aa: ASRWPEGNSPLH

v_gene: TRBV7-2
j_gene: TRBJ2-2
CDR3aa: ASRLDSSNTGELF

v_gene: TRBV21-1
j_gene: TRBJ2-7
CDR3aa: ASTDRQVLAYEQY

v_gene: TRBV12-3/TRBV12-4
j_gene: TRBJ2-5
CDR3aa: ASSLNRGFQETQY

v_gene: TRBV5-4
j_gene: TRBJ2-2
CDR3aa: ASSLARNTGELF